A single sample is the source of the 16 T cell receptor beta chains below, sequenced in a study of T cell repertoires in cytomegalovirus infection. The antigens of these receptors remain unknown. TCRdb fed the reads into MiXCR, producing one record per CDR3 protein. Of about 570,000 distinct CDR3 sequences detected, just under 40% appear once; the ten largest clones hold around 50%. The sequenced sample was cultured PBMCs, obtained from culture after CMV antigen stimulation. Every receptor here comes from a human donor in good health (CMV status not recorded). Some clones in this sample may be carry-over from other donors' samples.

This clonotype has just a few counts. This rearrangement joins TRBV6-1 to TRBJ1-2; possibly TRBD1 for D (5 bases). The CDR3 covers 14 residues. Germline lookup yields CDR1 MNHNS and CDR2 SASEGT. V gave up 5 bases and J gave up 2 bases, with 12 bases separating them. CDR3 residues: CASSPGHQNYGYTF. In DNA, the CDR3 is TGTGCCAGCAGTCCAGGACACCAAAACTATGGCTACACCTTC.

This chain joins TRBV11-2 and TRBJ2-7; D tentatively reads TRBD1 or TRBD2 (5 bases each). Germline V gene lookup returns CDR1 SGHAT and CDR2 FQNNGV. The V end lost 6 bases, the J end lost 1 base, and 16 bases lay between the germline ends. The CDR3 contains 15 residues. The CDR3 here is CASSQGRARSYEQYF. The CDR3 DNA reads as TGTGCCAGCAGTCAGGGACGGGCCCGGTCCTACGAGCAGTACTTC.

CDR3 DNA: TGTGCCAGCACCCCGACCCCAACCTACGAGCAGTACTTC. This codes for CASTPTPTYEQYF. This chain joins TRBV2 and TRBJ2-7; no clear D. Trimming pared 7 bases from V and 2 bases from J, leaving 12 bases between. The CDR3 is 13 amino acids. Germline V gene sequence: CDR1 SNHLY, CDR2 FYNNEI. The variable domain in full, completed from reference TRBV2 and TRBJ2-7, reads EPEVTQTPSHQVTQMGQEVILRCVPISNHLYFYWYRQILGQKVEFLVSFYNNEISEKSEIFDDQFSVERPDGSNFTLKIRSTKLEDSAMYFCASTPTPTYEQYFGPGTRLTVT.

The chain links TRBV6-2 or TRBV6-3 to TRBJ2-7; D is possibly TRBD2 (5 bases). CDR1 and CDR2 (germline): MNHEY, SVGEGT. This CDR3 is built from 12 residues. Trimming took 6 bases from V and 4 from J, leaving 10 bases between them. CDR3 sequence (DNA): TGTGCCAGCAGGAGCGGCTGGTACGAGCAGTACTTC. Translated: CASRSGWYEQYF.

This clonotype was counted a few times. The chain combines TRBV7-9 with TRBJ1-3; 8 nucleotides agree with TRBD1. V dropped 5 bases and J dropped 2; count of bases not matched to a gene: 5. Germline V gene lookup returns CDR1 SEHNR and CDR2 FQNEAQ (reference sequence). The CDR3 has 15 amino acids. The CDR3 DNA reads TGTGCCAGCAGCCCGCGGACAGGGACTGGAAACACCATATATTTT. Protein: CASSPRTGTGNTIYF.

The CDR3 DNA sequence: TGTGCCAGCTCACAACGGACTAGCGGCGAGACCGGGGAGCTGTTTTTT. Its protein product is CASSQRTSGETGELFF. The gene calls are TRBV18 and TRBJ2-2, with 10 positions matching TRBD2. The CDR3 loop spans 16 amino acids. Germline CDR1 and CDR2: KGHSH and LQKENI. Losses at the gene ends were 4 bases for V and 5 bases for J; bases not matched to a gene: 7.

This sequence joins TRBV7-8 and TRBJ2-1, with TRBD2 matching over 12 bases. The CDR3 loop spans 16 amino acids. From germline, CDR1 is SGHVS and CDR2 FQNEAQ. Trimming removed 5 bases from V and 7 bases from J; junction bases left unmatched: 9. Here the CDR3 DNA reads TGTGCCAGCAGCGGGGAACGGACTAGCGGGGCTAATGAGCAGTTCTTC. Translation gives CASSGERTSGANEQFF. Variable domain in full (rest from reference TRBV7-8 and TRBJ2-1): GAGVSQSPRYKVAKRGQDVALRCDPISGHVSLFWYQQALGQGPEFLTYFQNEAQLDKSGLPSDRFFAERPEGSVSTLKIQRTQQEDSAVYLCASSGERTSGANEQFFGPGTRLTVL.

Here the CDR3 DNA reads TGTGCCAGCAGTTTGGCGGGTCCCGAGCAGTACTTC. Translated, it gives CASSLAGPEQYF. V is TRBV28 and J is TRBJ2-7; maybe TRBD2 (5 bases). With 3 bases removed from V and 6 bases from J, the gap between germline ends came to 9 bases. CDR1 is MDHEN, CDR2 SYDVKM, per germline. The CDR3 sequence is 12 residues long.

This sequence joins TRBV12-3 or TRBV12-4 and TRBJ2-5; 8 nucleotides align to TRBD1. The V and J ends lost 10 bases and 1 base, in that order; junction bases with no gene match: 5. This CDR3 is built from 13 residues. CDR3 protein: CATQTGVQETQYF. CDR3 bases: TGTGCCACCCAGACAGGGGTCCAAGAGACCCAGTACTTC.

This clonotype was counted only a few times. The CDR3 reads CASRDNEKLFF. The CDR3 DNA reads as TGTGCCAGCAGGGATAATGAAAAACTGTTTTTT. The V call is TRBV12-3 or TRBV12-4, the J call TRBJ1-4, with unresolved D. This CDR3 is built from 11 residues. V lost 6 bases and J 4 bases, leaving 3 bases between the germline ends.

V gene TRBV14 combines with J gene TRBJ2-7; 8 bases line up with TRBD2. The CDR3 is 15 amino acids. J was trimmed by 8 bases and V by 2 bases; bases with no gene match: 11. CDR1 SGHDN and CDR2 FVKESK come from the germline V gene. The CDR3 nucleotides are TGTGCCAGCAGCCAATCCGGGACTAGGGTCGCCAAGCAGTACTTC. Amino acids: CASSQSGTRVAKQYF. Drawing the rest from reference TRBV14 and TRBJ2-7, the complete variable domain is EAGVTQFPSHSVIEKGQTVTLRCDPISGHDNLYWYRRVMGKEIKFLLHFVKESKQDESGMPNNRFLAERTGGTYSTLKVQPAELEDSGVYFCASSQSGTRVAKQYFGPGTRLTVT.

This chain links TRBV7-8 with TRBJ2-1; D not certain. The CDR3 is 14 amino acids. Germline CDR1 SGHVS, CDR2 FQNEAQ. V was clipped by 1 base and J by 7 bases, with 11 bases between them. CDR3 protein: CASSLVGRMNEQFF. The CDR3 DNA follows: TGTGCCAGCAGCTTAGTGGGTAGAATGAATGAGCAGTTCTTC.

This clonotype was seen only a few times. The chain recombines TRBV27 with TRBJ2-5, with 15 bases lining up with TRBD2. Trimming cost V 7 bases and J 5 bases; bases outside gene matches: 8. The CDR3 sequence is 16 residues long. Per germline, CDR1 MNHEY and CDR2 SMNVEV (reference sequence). The CDR3 loop is CASNSGLAGGRETQYF. DNA of the CDR3: TGTGCCAGCAATTCGGGACTAGCGGGGGGCAGGGAGACCCAGTACTTC.

The sample holds a few counts of this clonotype. V gene TRBV27 combines with J gene TRBJ1-2; TRBD1 is a possible D gene (5 bases). This CDR3 spans 14 amino acids. The V and J ends lost 8 bases and 8 bases respectively, with 21 bases between them. From germline, CDR1 is MNHEY and CDR2 SMNVEV (reference sequence). The CDR3 coding sequence is TGTGCCAGCGGGTACAGGTCACCGAAGGGCGGCTACACCTTC. Amino acid sequence: CASGYRSPKGGYTF.

In its sample, this clonotype was seen many times. The chain joins TRBV7-2 to TRBJ1-6; D gene unclear. Germline-derived CDR1 and CDR2 are SGHTA and FQGNSA. V dropped 8 bases and J dropped 9 bases, with 20 bases sitting between them. This CDR3 comprises 15 residues. In nucleotides, the CDR3 is TGTGCCAGCGCCAAGCGGCAGCAGCCAATTTCACCCCTCCACTTT. Protein: CASAKRQQPISPLHF.

The chain links TRBV7-2 to TRBJ2-3; maybe TRBD1 (5 bases). Germline loops: CDR1 SGHTA, CDR2 FQGNSA. The CDR3 has 16 amino acids. Trimming removed 0 bases at V and 3 bases at J, with 13 bases between. This CDR3 reads CASSLAWGRITDTQYF. Written as DNA, the CDR3 is TGTGCCAGCAGCTTAGCGTGGGGCAGGATAACAGATACGCAGTATTTT.